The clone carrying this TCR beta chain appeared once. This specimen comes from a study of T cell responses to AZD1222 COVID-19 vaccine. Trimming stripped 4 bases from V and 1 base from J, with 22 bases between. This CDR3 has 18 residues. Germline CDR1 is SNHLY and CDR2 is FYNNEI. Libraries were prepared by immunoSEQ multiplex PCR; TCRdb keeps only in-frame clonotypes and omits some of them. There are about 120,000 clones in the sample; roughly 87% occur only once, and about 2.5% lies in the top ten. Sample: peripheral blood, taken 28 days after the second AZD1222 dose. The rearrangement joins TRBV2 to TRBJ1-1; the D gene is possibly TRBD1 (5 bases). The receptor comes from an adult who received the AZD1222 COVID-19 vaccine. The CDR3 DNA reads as TGTGCCAGCAGTGTACGGCGGGGCAACCTTGTCGGGAACACTGAAGCTTTCTTT. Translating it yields CASSVRRGNLVGNTEAFF.